This TCR beta chain is from a study of blood T cell repertoires in COVID-19. This CDR3 contains 12 residues. Germline V gene lookup returns CDR1 MNHEY and CDR2 SVGEGT. V lost 2 bases, J lost 6 bases, and 7 bases lay in between. The table came from immunoSEQ multiplex PCR; TCRdb's copy has only in-frame clones and leaves some out. In the table there are about 230,000 clones, approximately 84% of which are singletons. Specimen: PBMCs or T cells enriched from blood (not recorded which). This rearrangement joins TRBV6-2 or TRBV6-3 to TRBJ1-2; D is undetermined. The TCR comes from a man aged 55-75 years who had recovered from COVID-19. CDR3 DNA: TGTGCCAGCAGTTACGAGAGGGATGGCTACACCTTC. Translating it yields CASSYERDGYTF.